The entry that follows covers one TCR beta chain sequence. This entry is derived from a study of cytomegalovirus exposure and HLA in healthy donors. Trimming took 2 bases from V and 0 from J, leaving 10 bases between them. The CDR3 covers 15 residues. CDR1 and CDR2 (germline): MNHEY, SVGAGI. Sequenced by immunoSEQ multiplex PCR; TCRdb stores in-frame clones only, minus some. The data hold around 300,000 clones, with 88% observed a single time. The sequenced sample consisted of PBMCs. V gene TRBV6-5 combines with J gene TRBJ1-1, with D hard to call. This clonotype was obtained from a woman aged 18 to 35 in good health and CMV-seronegative. In nucleotides, the CDR3 is TGTGCCAGCAGTTACGATCTAGTATTGAACACTGAAGCTTTCTTT. Translated, it gives CASSYDLVLNTEAFF.